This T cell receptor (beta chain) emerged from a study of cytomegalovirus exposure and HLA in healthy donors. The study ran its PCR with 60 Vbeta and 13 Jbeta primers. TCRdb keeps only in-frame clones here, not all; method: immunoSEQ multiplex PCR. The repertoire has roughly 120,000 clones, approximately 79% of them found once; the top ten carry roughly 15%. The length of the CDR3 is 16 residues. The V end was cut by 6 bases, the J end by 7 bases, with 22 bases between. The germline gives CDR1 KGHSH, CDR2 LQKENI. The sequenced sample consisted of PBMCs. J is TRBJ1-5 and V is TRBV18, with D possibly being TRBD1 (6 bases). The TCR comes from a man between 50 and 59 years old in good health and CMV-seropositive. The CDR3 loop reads CASSQNPQGKTQPQHF. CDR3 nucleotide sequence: TGTGCCAGCTCCCAAAACCCCCAGGGGAAAACACAGCCCCAGCATTTT.